One sample yielded the 30 T cell receptor beta chains listed below, sequenced in a study of T cells in Graves' hyperthyroidism and ophthalmopathy. From RNA transcripts, TCR beta CDR3 regions were amplified. HTBI primers were used for first-round RT-PCR of the TCR CDR3. MiXCR, applied by TCRdb to the multiplex PCR reads, yields one record per CDR3 protein. Among fewer than 550,000 distinct CDR3 sequences, less than 20% were seen once, and the ten largest hold approximately 7.5%. Source material: blood. The source of these receptors is a woman between 18 and 30 years old with Graves' hyperthyroidism.

This clonotype was found many times. The chain carries TRBV6-5 and TRBJ1-4; no firm D call. Germline loops: CDR1 MNHEY, CDR2 SVGAGI. The CDR3 consists of 18 residues. Trimming took 0 bases from V and 0 from J, leaving 14 bases between them. The CDR3 bases are TGTGCCAGCAGTTACTCGAGTTTGGCGGCCGCAACTAATGAAAAACTGTTTTTT. It codes for CASSYSSLAAATNEKLFF.

This clonotype showed up just a few times. One end of the junction is discordant with germline, which a read error may explain. The chain carries TRBV7-2 and TRBJ2-4; D is unclear. CDR1 SGHTA and CDR2 FQGNSA come from the germline V gene. This CDR3 comprises 14 residues. CDR3 amino acids: CASSLREAKDIQYF. Here the CDR3 DNA reads TGTGCCAGCAGCTTACGAGAGGCCAAAGACATTCAGTACTTC. The variable domain in full, completed from reference TRBV7-2 and TRBJ2-4, reads GAGVSQSPSNKVTEKGKDVELRCDPISGHTALYWYRQSLGQGLEFLIYFQGNSAPDKSGLPSDRFSAERTGGSVSTLTIQRTQQEDSAVYLCASSLREAKDIQYFGAGTRLSVL.

The chain carries TRBV5-1 and TRBJ2-7, with D unresolved. The V end was cut by 0 bases, the J end by 3 bases, with 13 bases between. Germline loops: CDR1 SGHRS, CDR2 YFSETQ. The CDR3 sequence is 15 residues long. Here the CDR3 DNA reads TGCGCCAGCAGCTTGGTAGCAGAAGCCCACTACGAGCAGTACTTC. This encodes CASSLVAEAHYEQYF.

This clonotype was recorded many times. The chain has TRBV28 and TRBJ2-3, with D unresolved. Trimming shortened V by 10 bases and J by 5 bases, and 13 bases separated the two germline ends. Per the germline V gene, CDR1 is MDHEN and CDR2 is SYDVKM. This CDR3 has 12 amino acids. CDR3 nucleotides: TGTGCCACCAATTTCGTACGAGATACGCAGTATTTT. It encodes CATNFVRDTQYF.

This clonotype showed up many times. The gene calls are TRBV7-9 and TRBJ1-6; TRBD1 aligns across 9 bases. This CDR3 comprises 14 residues. Germline V gene lookup returns CDR1 SEHNR and CDR2 FQNEAQ (reference sequence). Trimming removed 6 bases from V and 9 bases from J; junction bases left unmatched: 6. CDR3 residues: CASRPTGGGSPLHF. The CDR3 DNA is TGTGCCAGCAGGCCTACAGGGGGCGGTTCACCCCTCCACTTT.

This clonotype was counted at least ten times. This sequence joins TRBV5-1 and TRBJ2-1; the match to TRBD1 covers 7 bases. Losses at the gene ends were 2 bases for V and 2 bases for J; bases not matched to a gene: 1. CDR3 length: 14 residues. Germline values: CDR1 SGHRS, CDR2 YFSETQ. DNA for the CDR3: TGCGCCAGCAGCTTCGGGACAGCCTACAATGAGCAGTTCTTC. Translated, it gives CASSFGTAYNEQFF.

This clonotype came up many times. The chain uses TRBV12-3 or TRBV12-4 and TRBJ1-1; D unresolved. Trimming cost V 3 bases and J 0 bases, with 11 bases left between them. This CDR3 has 15 residues. CDR3 loop: CASSFSARMNTEAFF. The CDR3 DNA reads as TGTGCCAGCAGTTTCTCTGCACGGATGAACACTGAAGCTTTCTTT.

This clonotype occurred many times. V gene TRBV3-1 combines with J gene TRBJ2-3, with 9 bases matching TRBD2. J gave up 2 bases and V 4 bases, and 16 bases lay outside the gene matches. The V gene's germline CDR1 is LGHDT and CDR2 YNNKEL (reference sequence). The CDR3 is 19 residues long. The CDR3 coding sequence is TGTGCCAGCAGCCCCAGGACTAGGGTGCTAGCGGGACTCACAGATACGCAGTATTTT. It encodes CASSPRTRVLAGLTDTQYF.

The CDR3 nucleotides are TGTGCCAGCAGCTTATCCTTACAGGGCACTGAAGCTTTCTTT. Encoded protein: CASSLSLQGTEAFF. This chain links TRBV11-2 with TRBJ1-1, with D possibly TRBD1 on 6 matching bases. CDR3 size: 14 residues. V lost 2 bases to trimming and J lost 4 bases, with 11 bases between them. Per germline, CDR1 SGHAT and CDR2 FQNNGV.

Ten or more counts support this clonotype. The gene calls are TRBV30 and TRBJ1-5, with 7 bases identical to TRBD1. The CDR3 spans 13 residues. CDR1 and CDR2 from the germline V gene are GTSNPN and SVGIG (reference sequence). Germline trimming cut 2 bases from V and 9 bases from J; bases unmatched to any gene: 7. The CDR3: CAWSTGEDGPQHF. In DNA form, the CDR3 reads TGTGCCTGGAGTACAGGGGAGGACGGGCCCCAGCATTTT.

This clonotype appeared many times. The chain links TRBV7-8 to TRBJ1-2; maybe TRBD1 (6 bases). This CDR3 is built from 15 residues. Trimming pared 0 bases from V and 6 bases from J, leaving 14 bases between. CDR1 and CDR2 (germline): SGHVS, FQNEAQ. The CDR3 DNA reads as TGTGCCAGCAGCTTAGCCCCCCACAGGGAAGATGGCTACACCTTC. Protein product: CASSLAPHREDGYTF.

The sample holds many counts of this clonotype. The chain has TRBV15 and TRBJ1-3; D remains unclear. The germline V and J ends were trimmed by 3 bases and 0 bases, with 9 bases remaining between them. Germline CDR1 reads LNHNV; CDR2 reads YYDKDF (reference sequence). The CDR3 covers 15 residues. The CDR3 sequence is CATSRDRASGNTIYF. CDR3 sequence (DNA): TGTGCCACCAGCAGGGACCGGGCCTCTGGAAACACCATATATTTT.

This clonotype appeared many times. The chain combines TRBV5-4 with TRBJ2-3; D not certain. Germline assignment: CDR1 SGHNT and CDR2 YYREEE (reference sequence). The length of the CDR3 is 17 residues. V was trimmed by 0 bases and J by 1 base, leaving 15 bases between them. The CDR3 loop reads CASSLDRAGIGTDTQYF. CDR3 DNA sequence: TGTGCCAGCAGCTTGGACCGCGCTGGGATTGGCACAGATACGCAGTATTTT.

The sample holds a few counts of this clonotype. The chain is built from TRBV4-2 and TRBJ2-3; the D gene is possibly TRBD2 (6 bases). The CDR3 length is 19 residues. Germline V CDR1 and CDR2: LGHNA, YNFKEQ. Trimming cost V 0 bases and J 2 bases, with 21 bases left between them. CDR3 bases: TGTGCCAGCAGCCAAGATTGGGCTAGCGCAGAAGAGGACACAGATACGCAGTATTTT. Translating it yields CASSQDWASAEEDTDTQYF.

The V gene is TRBV27, the J gene TRBJ2-1; perhaps D is TRBD1 or TRBD2 (6 bases each). Between the trimmed V and J ends, which lost 8 bases and 5 bases, there was a span of 16 bases. CDR1 is MNHEY, CDR2 SMNVEV, per germline (reference sequence). The CDR3 has 14 amino acids. The CDR3 DNA follows: TGTGCCAGCTGCCTCCAGGGGAGGCACAATGAGCAGTTCTTC. This encodes CASCLQGRHNEQFF.

The CDR3 loop reads CASSSTPRRGPEAFF. The CDR3 DNA follows: TGTGCCAGCAGTAGCACTCCTCGACGTGGGCCTGAAGCTTTCTTT. The chain uses TRBV6-1 and TRBJ1-1, with D unresolved. Germline CDR1 is MNHNS and CDR2 is SASEGT. The V gene lost 5 bases and the J gene lost 6 bases, with 19 bases spanning the gap. The CDR3 has 15 residues.

This clonotype appeared many times. The chain employs TRBV6-1 and TRBJ2-7; D is uncertain. The CDR3 runs 13 residues. The V end was cut by 6 bases, the J end by 3 bases, with 12 bases between. The germline V gene encodes CDR1 MNHNS and CDR2 SASEGT. The CDR3 sequence is CASSGIVGYEQYF. CDR3 in DNA: TGTGCCAGCAGCGGTATAGTTGGCTACGAGCAGTACTTC.

The sample holds many counts of this clonotype. The chain carries TRBV19 and TRBJ1-5, with D tentatively TRBD1 (5 bases). V was shortened by 8 bases and J by 2 bases, with 13 bases between the two germline ends. CDR3 size: 14 residues. Looked up from germline, CDR1 is LNHDA and CDR2 is SQIVND (reference sequence). The CDR3 loop reads CASGWDLGNQPQHF. The DNA for the CDR3 is TGTGCCAGTGGGTGGGACCTAGGCAATCAGCCCCAGCATTTT.

This clonotype was picked up a small number of times. This chain connects TRBV4-2 to TRBJ2-2; no clear D gene. The CDR3 consists of 18 residues. Germline V gives CDR1 LGHNA, CDR2 YNFKEQ. The V end was cut by 2 bases, the J end by 6 bases, with 22 bases between. The chain's CDR3 is CASSQPDRWQMVAGELFF. CDR3 nucleotide sequence: TGTGCCAGCAGCCAACCCGATCGATGGCAGATGGTCGCCGGGGAGCTGTTTTTT.

At least ten counts were recorded for this clonotype. The CDR3 loop reads CASSFSGGSLGYTF. The CDR3 nucleotides read TGTGCCAGCAGTTTCTCAGGGGGCTCCTTAGGCTACACCTTC. The chain recombines TRBV6-5 with TRBJ1-2; 8 positions match TRBD1. The CDR3 has 14 residues. With 4 bases clipped from V and 8 bases from J, the junction kept 9 bases outside the gene matches. Germline CDR1 and CDR2: MNHEY and SVGAGI.

This clonotype showed up just a few times. V and J are TRBV4-1 and TRBJ2-7; D might be TRBD2 (5 bases). The CDR3 has 14 residues. Germline lookup yields CDR1 MGHRA and CDR2 YSYEKL. Trimming took 1 base from V and 7 from J, leaving 14 bases between them. CDR3 loop: CASSQVPTGREQYF. The CDR3 nucleotides read TGCGCCAGCAGCCAAGTCCCAACGGGGAGAGAGCAGTACTTC.

This clonotype was seen ten or more times. The chain is built from TRBV6-6 and TRBJ1-6, with 8 nucleotides matching TRBD1. The CDR3 loop spans 16 amino acids. J gave up 5 bases and V 2 bases, and 5 bases lay outside the gene matches. CDR1 is MNHNY and CDR2 is SVGAGI in the germline V gene (reference sequence). The CDR3 nucleotides read TGTGCCAGCAGTTACCTCCCAGGGGGCCATAATTCACCCCTCCACTTT. It is translated as CASSYLPGGHNSPLHF.

This clonotype was counted ten times or more. V is TRBV28 and J is TRBJ1-2; D is ambiguous. The V end lost 3 bases, the J end lost 4 bases, and 9 bases lay between the germline ends. The CDR3 runs to 13 residues. The germline gives CDR1 MDHEN, CDR2 SYDVKM. CDR3 protein: CASSFGRIYGYTF. The CDR3 nucleotides are TGTGCCAGCAGTTTCGGACGGATCTATGGCTACACCTTC.

The CDR3 region is CASSPMGTEAFF. As DNA, the CDR3 is TGTGCCAGCAGCCCCATGGGAACTGAAGCTTTCTTT. This chain uses TRBV12-3 or TRBV12-4 with TRBJ1-1; D gene unclear. The CDR3 extends over 12 amino acids. Trimming took 6 bases from V and 5 from J, leaving 10 bases between them.

This clonotype was counted many times. This chain links TRBV20-1 with TRBJ1-5; no definite D call. The CDR3 runs 14 residues. The ends were cut back, 0 bases at V and 0 bases at J, with 6 bases in the middle. Germline assignment: CDR1 DFQATT and CDR2 SNEGSKA (reference sequence). In DNA, the CDR3 is TGCAGTGCTAGAGATAGTGGTAGCAATCAGCCCCAGCATTTT. Its translation is CSARDSGSNQPQHF.

This clonotype appeared a few times. V is TRBV6-1 and J is TRBJ2-2; 7 bases match TRBD1. The CDR3 is 15 residues long. Germline CDR1 reads MNHNS; CDR2 reads SASEGT. With 5 bases clipped from V and 6 bases from J, the junction kept 9 bases outside the gene matches. The CDR3 is CASSTSGTEAGELFF. The CDR3 coding sequence is TGTGCCAGCAGTACATCCGGGACAGAGGCCGGGGAGCTGTTTTTT.

This clonotype showed up many times. V is TRBV12-3 or TRBV12-4 and J is TRBJ2-1; D remains unclear. CDR3 size: 13 residues. V was pared by 6 bases and J by 3 bases, with 9 bases between. The CDR3, as DNA: TGTGCCAGCAGCGTAGGAGTCTACAATGAGCAGTTCTTC. It translates to CASSVGVYNEQFF.

This clonotype was counted at least ten times. The chain has TRBV5-1 and TRBJ2-3, with D possibly matching TRBD1 (6 bases). V shed 4 bases and J shed 2 bases, with 11 bases lying between them. CDR1 and CDR2 (germline): SGHRS, YFSETQ. This CDR3 is 14 amino acids long. The CDR3 DNA follows: TGCGCCAGCAGCCGGCAGGGGCCCACAGATACGCAGTATTTT. Its translation is CASSRQGPTDTQYF.

This clonotype was recorded at least ten times. The chain is built from TRBV5-1 and TRBJ2-3; D not certain. Trimming shortened V by 2 bases and J by 1 base, and 14 bases separated the two germline ends. This CDR3 region has 16 residues. From germline, CDR1 is SGHRS and CDR2 YFSETQ. The CDR3 loop reads CASSFTGPVGTDTQYF. CDR3 coding DNA: TGCGCCAGCAGCTTCACCGGGCCTGTGGGCACAGATACGCAGTATTTT. The entire variable domain, with the rest obtained from reference TRBV5-1 and TRBJ2-3, is as follows: KAGVTQTPRYLIKTRGQQVTLSCSPISGHRSVSWYQQTPGQGLQFLFEYFSETQRNKGNFPGRFSGRQFSNSRSEMNVSTLELGDSALYLCASSFTGPVGTDTQYFGPGTRLTVL.

At least ten counts were recorded for this clonotype. The chain carries TRBV2 and TRBJ1-2; D remains unclear. The V end was cut by 6 bases, the J end by 8 bases, with 19 bases between. The CDR3 spans 14 residues. Per germline, CDR1 SNHLY and CDR2 FYNNEI. The CDR3 loop is CASRSGLSWRGYTF. In DNA form, the CDR3 reads TGTGCCAGCAGATCCGGACTCTCCTGGAGGGGCTACACCTTC. The variable domain in full, with the rest retrieved from reference TRBV2 and TRBJ1-2, is EPEVTQTPSHQVTQMGQEVILRCVPISNHLYFYWYRQILGQKVEFLVSFYNNEISEKSEIFDDQFSVERPDGSNFTLKIRSTKLEDSAMYFCASRSGLSWRGYTFGSGTRLTVV.